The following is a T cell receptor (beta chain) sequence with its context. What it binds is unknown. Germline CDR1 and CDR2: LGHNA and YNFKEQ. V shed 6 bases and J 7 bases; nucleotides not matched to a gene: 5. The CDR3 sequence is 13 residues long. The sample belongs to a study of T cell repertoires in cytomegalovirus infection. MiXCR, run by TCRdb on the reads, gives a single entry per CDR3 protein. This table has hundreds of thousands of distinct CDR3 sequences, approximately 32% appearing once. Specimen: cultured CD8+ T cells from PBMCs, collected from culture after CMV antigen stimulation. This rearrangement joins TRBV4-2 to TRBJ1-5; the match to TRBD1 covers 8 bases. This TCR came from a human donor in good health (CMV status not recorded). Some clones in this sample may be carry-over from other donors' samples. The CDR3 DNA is TGTGCCAGCAGTCCGACAGGGGAACAGCCCCAGCATTTT. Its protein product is CASSPTGEQPQHF.